The clone carrying this T cell receptor beta chain occurred a few times. The antigen is undetermined. The data were taken from a study of CD8 T cells in ankylosing spondylitis. Making the TCR beta libraries involved quantitative 5'-RACE with molecular barcodes. MiXCR, applied by TCRdb to the 5' RACE reads, yields one record per CDR3 protein. Of 100,000 to 150,000 distinct CDR3 sequences listed, around 9.7% are singletons. Per the germline V gene, CDR1 is SGHRS and CDR2 is YFSETQ. This CDR3 is built from 16 residues. The V end was cut by 6 bases, the J end by 2 bases, with 17 bases between. Whole-study results and caveats: For ankylosing spondylitis blood, a TCR beta motif of 8 or 9 highly homologous variants appeared characteristic. Reportedly, matched ankylosing spondylitis synovial fluid was significantly enriched for disease-linked clones.

What was sequenced was blood, either unsorted or a sorted T cell fraction (not recorded which). This clonotype was sampled from a male donor with ankylosing spondylitis or in good health (not recorded which). The chain couples TRBV5-1 to TRBJ2-2, with a possible D match to TRBD1 (5 bases). CDR3 residues: CASTQQAVYNTGELFF. CDR3 nucleotide sequence: TGCGCCAGCACACAACAGGCAGTTTATAACACCGGGGAGCTGTTTTTT.